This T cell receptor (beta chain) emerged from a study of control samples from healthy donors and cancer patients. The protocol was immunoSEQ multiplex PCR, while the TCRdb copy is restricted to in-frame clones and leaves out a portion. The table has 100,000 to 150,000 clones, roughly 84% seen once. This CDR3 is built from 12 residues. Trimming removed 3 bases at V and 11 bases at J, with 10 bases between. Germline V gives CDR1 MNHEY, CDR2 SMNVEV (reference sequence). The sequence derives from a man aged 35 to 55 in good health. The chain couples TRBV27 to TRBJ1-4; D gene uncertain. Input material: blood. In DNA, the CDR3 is TGTGCCAGCAGTTTCGAGTCGAGGAAACTGTTTTTT. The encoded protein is CASSFESRKLFF.